The present TCR beta chain was sequenced within a study of T-cell reconstitution after alpha-beta-depleted transplantation in children. The V and J ends lost 8 bases and 2 bases respectively, with 7 bases between them. Germline loops: CDR1 MNHEY, CDR2 SMNVEV (reference sequence). This CDR3 comprises 11 residues. Preparing the TCRbeta library involved the use of unique molecular identifiers. Each CDR3 protein gets one entry after TCRdb re-called the PCR reads with MiXCR. The repertoire holds almost 500,000 distinct CDR3 sequences, with under 15% as singletons. This clonotype was detected ten times or more.

Here the sequenced sample was PBMCs from the stem cell graft donor, taken from the stem cell graft. The sequence was collected from a human donor who donated a stem cell graft to a child with combined immunodeficiency. The V gene is TRBV27, the J gene TRBJ2-7; D is possibly TRBD1 or TRBD2 (6 bases each). DNA for the CDR3: TGTGCCAGCCGGGGGCCCTACGAGCAGTACTTC. It encodes CASRGPYEQYF.